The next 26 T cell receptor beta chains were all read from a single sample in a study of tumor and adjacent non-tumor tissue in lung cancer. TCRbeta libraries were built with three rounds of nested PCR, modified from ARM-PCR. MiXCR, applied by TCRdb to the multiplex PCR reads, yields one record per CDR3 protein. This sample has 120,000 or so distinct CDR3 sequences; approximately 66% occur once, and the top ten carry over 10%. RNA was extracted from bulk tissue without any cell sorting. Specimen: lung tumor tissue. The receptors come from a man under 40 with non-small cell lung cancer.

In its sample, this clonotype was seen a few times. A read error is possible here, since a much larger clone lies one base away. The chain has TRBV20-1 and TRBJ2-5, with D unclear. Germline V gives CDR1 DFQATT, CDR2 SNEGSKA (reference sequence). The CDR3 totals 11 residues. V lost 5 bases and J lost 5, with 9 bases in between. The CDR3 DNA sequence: TGCAGTGCTGCGCAGAATGAGACCCAGTACTTC. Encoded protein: CSAAQNETQYF.

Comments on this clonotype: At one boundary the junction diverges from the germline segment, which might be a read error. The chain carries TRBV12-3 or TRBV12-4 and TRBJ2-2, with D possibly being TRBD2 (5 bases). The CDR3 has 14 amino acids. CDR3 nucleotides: TGTGTCAGCCGGGGATCGATTCAAACCGGGGAGCTGTTTTTT. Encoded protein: CVSRGSIQTGELFF.

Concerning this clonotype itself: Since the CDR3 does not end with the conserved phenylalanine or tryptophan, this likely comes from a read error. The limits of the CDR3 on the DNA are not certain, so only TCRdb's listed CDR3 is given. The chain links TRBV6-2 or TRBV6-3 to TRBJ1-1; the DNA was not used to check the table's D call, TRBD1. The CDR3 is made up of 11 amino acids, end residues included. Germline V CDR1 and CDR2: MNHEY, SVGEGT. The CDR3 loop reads CASSPGLETFY.

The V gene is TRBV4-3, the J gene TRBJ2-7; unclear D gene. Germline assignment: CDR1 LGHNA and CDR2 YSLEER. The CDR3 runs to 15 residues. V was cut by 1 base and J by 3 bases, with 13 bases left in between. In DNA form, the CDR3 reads TGCGCCAGCAGCCAAGGTAGGATGGGTTTCTACGAGCAGTACTTC. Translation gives CASSQGRMGFYEQYF.

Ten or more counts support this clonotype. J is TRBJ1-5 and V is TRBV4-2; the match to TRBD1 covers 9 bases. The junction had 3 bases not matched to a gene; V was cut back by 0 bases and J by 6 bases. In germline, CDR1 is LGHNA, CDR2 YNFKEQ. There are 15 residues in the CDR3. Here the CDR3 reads CASSQETGGGQPQHF. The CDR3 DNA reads TGTGCCAGCAGCCAAGAGACAGGGGGAGGTCAGCCCCAGCATTTT.

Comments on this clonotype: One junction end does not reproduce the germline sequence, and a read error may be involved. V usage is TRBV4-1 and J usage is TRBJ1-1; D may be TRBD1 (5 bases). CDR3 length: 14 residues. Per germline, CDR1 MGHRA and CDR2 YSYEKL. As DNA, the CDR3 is TGCACCAGCAGCCAAGTTCAGGGTATCACTGAAGCTTTCTTT. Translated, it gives CTSSQVQGITEAFF.

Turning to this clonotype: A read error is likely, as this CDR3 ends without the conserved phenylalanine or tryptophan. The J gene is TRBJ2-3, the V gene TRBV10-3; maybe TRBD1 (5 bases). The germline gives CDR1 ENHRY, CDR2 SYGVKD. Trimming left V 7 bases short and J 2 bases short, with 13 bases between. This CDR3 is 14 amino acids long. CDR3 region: CAIKPQGITDTQYL. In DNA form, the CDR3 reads TGTGCCATCAAACCTCAGGGTATCACAGATACGCAGTATTTG.

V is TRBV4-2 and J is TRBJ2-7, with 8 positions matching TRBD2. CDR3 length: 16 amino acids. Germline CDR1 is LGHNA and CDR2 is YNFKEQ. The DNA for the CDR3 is TGTACCAACAGCTACCCGGGGGGGGCCAGCTCCTACGAGCAGTACGTC. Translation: CTNSYPGGASSYEQYV.

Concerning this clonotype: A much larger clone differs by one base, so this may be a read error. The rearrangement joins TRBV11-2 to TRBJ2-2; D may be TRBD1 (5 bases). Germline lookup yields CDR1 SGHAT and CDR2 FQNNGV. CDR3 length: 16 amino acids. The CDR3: CACSLGARANTGELFF. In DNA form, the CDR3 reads TGTGCCTGCAGCCTAGGGGCTAGGGCGAACACCGGGGAGCTGTTTTTT.

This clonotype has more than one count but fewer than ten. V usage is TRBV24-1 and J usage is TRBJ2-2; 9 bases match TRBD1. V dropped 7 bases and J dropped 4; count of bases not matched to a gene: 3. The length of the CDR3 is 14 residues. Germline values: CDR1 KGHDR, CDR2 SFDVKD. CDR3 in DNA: TGTGCCACCAGGGAGACAGGGGGCACCGGGGAGCTGTTTTTT. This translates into CATRETGGTGELFF.

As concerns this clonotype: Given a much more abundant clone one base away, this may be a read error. The CDR3 coding sequence is TGCGCCAGCAGCCTTGACACGCAAGAGACCCAGTACTTC. It encodes CASSLDTQETQYF. The chain combines TRBV4-3 with TRBJ2-5; D gene unclear. V gave up 4 bases and J gave up 2 bases, with 8 bases separating them. This CDR3 spans 13 amino acids. CDR1 and CDR2 (germline): LGHNA, YSLEER.

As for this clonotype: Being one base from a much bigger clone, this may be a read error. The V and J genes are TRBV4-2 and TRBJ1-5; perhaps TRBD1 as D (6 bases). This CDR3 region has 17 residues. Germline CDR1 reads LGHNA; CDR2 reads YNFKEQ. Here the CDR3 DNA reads TGTGCCAGAAGCCCCAGAGGGGGGGGCGGGAGCAATCAGCCCCAGCATTTT. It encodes CARSPRGGGGSNQPQHF.

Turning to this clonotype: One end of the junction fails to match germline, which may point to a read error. CDR3 in amino acids: CANSSYALRDTGELFF. CDR3 bases: TGTGCCAACAGCTCATATGCCCTTCGGGACACCGGGGAGCTGTTTTTT. The chain joins TRBV5-6 to TRBJ2-2, with no clear D. Germline-derived CDR1 and CDR2 are SGHDT and YYEEEE. The CDR3 is 16 amino acids.

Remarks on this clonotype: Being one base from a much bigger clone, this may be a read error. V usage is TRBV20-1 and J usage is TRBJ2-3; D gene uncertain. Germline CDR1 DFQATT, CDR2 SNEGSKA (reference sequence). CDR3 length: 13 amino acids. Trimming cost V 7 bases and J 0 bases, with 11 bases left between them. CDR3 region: CSVKGPSTDTQYF. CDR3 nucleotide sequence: TGCAGTGTTAAGGGCCCAAGCACAGATACGCAGTATTTT.

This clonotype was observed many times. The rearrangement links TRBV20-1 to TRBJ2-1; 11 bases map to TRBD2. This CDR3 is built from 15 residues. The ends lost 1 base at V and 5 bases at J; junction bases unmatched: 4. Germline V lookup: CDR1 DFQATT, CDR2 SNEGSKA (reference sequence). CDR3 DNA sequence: TGCAGTGCTAGAGGTGGGACTAGCGGAGACAATGAGCAGTTCTTC. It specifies CSARGGTSGDNEQFF.

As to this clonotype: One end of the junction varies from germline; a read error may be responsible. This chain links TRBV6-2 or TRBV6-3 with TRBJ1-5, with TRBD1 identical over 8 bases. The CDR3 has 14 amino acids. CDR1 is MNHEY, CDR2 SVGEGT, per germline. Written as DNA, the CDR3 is TGTGCCAGCAGCTCAGGACAGGGACAACAGCCCAAGTATTTT. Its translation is CASSSGQGQQPKYF.

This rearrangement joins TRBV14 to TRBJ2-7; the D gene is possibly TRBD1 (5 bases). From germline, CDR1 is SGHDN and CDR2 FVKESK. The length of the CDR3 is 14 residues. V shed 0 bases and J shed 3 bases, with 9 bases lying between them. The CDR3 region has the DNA TGTGCCAGCAGCCAAGAGCGAGACAGCTACGAGCAGTACTTC. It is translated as CASSQERDSYEQYF.

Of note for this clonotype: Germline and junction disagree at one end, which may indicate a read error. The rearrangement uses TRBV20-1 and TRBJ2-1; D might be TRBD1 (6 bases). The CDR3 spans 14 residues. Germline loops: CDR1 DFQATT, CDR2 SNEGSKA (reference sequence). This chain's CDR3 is CSARTRGSYNEQFF. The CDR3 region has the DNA TGCAGTGCTAGAACTAGGGGGAGTTACAATGAACAGTTCTTC.

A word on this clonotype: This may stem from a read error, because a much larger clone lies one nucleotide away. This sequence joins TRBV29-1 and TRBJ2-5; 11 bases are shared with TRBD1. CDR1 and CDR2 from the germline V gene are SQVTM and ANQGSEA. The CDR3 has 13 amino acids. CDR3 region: CNVESGTGGTQYF. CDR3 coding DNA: TGCAACGTTGAAAGTGGGACAGGGGGGACCCAGTACTTC. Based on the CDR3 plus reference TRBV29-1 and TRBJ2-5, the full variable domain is SAVISQKPSRDICQRGTSLTIQCQVDSQVTMMFWYRQQPGQSLTLIATANQGSEATYESGFVIDKFPISRPNLTFSTLTVSNMSPEDSSIYLCNVESGTGGTQYFGPGTRLLVL.

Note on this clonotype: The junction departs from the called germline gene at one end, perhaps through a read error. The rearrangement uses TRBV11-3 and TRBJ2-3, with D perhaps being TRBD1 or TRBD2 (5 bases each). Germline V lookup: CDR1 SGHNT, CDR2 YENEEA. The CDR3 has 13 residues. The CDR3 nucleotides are TGTGCCAGCAGATTAGGGGAGACAGATACGCGGTATTTT. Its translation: CASRLGETDTRYF. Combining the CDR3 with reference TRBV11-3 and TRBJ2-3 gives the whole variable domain EAGVVQSPRYKIIEKKQPVAFWCNPISGHNTLYWYLQNLGQGPELLIRYENEEAVDDSQLPKDRFSAERLKGVDSTLKIQPAELGDSAVYLCASRLGETDTRYFGPGTRLTVL.

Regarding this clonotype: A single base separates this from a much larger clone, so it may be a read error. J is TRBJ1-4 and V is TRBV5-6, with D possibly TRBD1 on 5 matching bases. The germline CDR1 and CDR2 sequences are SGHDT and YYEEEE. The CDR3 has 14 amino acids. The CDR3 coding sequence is TGTGCCAGGAGCTTGGCCCCCGGGGGTGAAAAACTGTTTTTT. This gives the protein CARSLAPGGEKLFF.

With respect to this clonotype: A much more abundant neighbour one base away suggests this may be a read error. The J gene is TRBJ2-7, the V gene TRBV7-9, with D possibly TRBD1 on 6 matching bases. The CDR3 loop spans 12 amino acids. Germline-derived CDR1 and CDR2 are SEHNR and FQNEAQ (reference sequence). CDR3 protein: CANSYRDNEQYF. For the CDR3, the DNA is TGTGCCAACAGCTACAGGGACAACGAGCAGTACTTC.

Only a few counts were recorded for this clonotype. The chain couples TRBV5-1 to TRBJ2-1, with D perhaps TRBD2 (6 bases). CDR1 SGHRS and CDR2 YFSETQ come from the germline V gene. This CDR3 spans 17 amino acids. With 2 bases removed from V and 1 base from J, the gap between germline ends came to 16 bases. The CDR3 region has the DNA TGCGCCAGCAGCTTTTTCAGCGGGCGAGGGTCCTACAATGAGCAGTTCTTC. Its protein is CASSFFSGRGSYNEQFF.

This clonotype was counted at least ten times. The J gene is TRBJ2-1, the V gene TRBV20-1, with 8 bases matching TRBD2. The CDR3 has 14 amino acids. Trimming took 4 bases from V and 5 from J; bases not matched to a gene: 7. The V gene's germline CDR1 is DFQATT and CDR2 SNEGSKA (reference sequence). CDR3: CSAITAGGNNEQFF. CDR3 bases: TGCAGTGCTATAACTGCGGGGGGCAACAATGAGCAGTTCTTC.

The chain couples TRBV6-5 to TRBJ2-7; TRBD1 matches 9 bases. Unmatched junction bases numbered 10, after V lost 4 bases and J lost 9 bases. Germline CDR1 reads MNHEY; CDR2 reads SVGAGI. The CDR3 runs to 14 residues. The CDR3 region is CASSSLEQGAVQYF. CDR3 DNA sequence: TGTGCCAGCAGTTCACTAGAACAGGGGGCTGTGCAGTACTTC.

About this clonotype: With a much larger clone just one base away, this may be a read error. This chain's CDR3 is CASTVNNQPQHF. The CDR3 DNA is TGTGCCAGCACGGTCAACAATCAGCCCCAGCATTTT. The J gene is TRBJ1-5, the V gene TRBV12-3 or TRBV12-4; D gene uncertain. This CDR3 comprises 12 residues. The V and J ends lost 7 bases and 3 bases respectively, with 7 bases between them.